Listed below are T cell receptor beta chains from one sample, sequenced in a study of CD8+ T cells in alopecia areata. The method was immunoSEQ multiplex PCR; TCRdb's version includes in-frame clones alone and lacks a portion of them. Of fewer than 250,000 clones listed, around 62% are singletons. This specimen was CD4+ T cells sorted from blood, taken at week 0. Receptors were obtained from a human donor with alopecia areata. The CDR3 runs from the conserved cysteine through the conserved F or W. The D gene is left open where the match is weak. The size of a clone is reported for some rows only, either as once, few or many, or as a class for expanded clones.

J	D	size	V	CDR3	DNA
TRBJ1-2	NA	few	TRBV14	CASSRGHSDGYTF	TGTGCCAGCAGCAGGGGCCATTCAGATGGCTACACCTTC
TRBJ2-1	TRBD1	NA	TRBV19	CASSTIGTGMVYEQFF	TGTGCCAGTAGTACTATCGGGACAGGGATGGTGTATGAGCAGTTCTTC
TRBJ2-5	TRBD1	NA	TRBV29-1	CSVGDRAQETQYF	TGCAGCGTTGGGGACAGGGCGCAAGAGACCCAGTACTTC
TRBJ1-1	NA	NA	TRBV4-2	CASSQDSRTVMNTEAFF	TGTGCCAGCAGCCAAGATTCCCGGACAGTCATGAACACTGAAGCTTTCTTT
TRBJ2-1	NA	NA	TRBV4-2	CASSQRTDLGNNEQFF	TGTGCCAGCAGCCAAAGGACGGATTTGGGCAACAATGAGCAGTTCTTC
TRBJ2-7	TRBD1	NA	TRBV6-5	CASSWTGVTYEQYF	TGTGCCAGCAGCTGGACAGGGGTTACCTACGAGCAGTACTTC
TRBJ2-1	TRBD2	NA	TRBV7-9	CASSSAQRGFYNEQFF	TGTGCCAGCAGCTCCGCCCAGCGGGGATTCTACAATGAGCAGTTCTTC
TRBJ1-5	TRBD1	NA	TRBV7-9	CASSPSDRGRSQPQHF	TGTGCCAGCAGCCCCTCTGACAGGGGACGTAGTCAGCCCCAGCATTTT
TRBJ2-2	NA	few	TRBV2	CASSEAGRRTGELFF	TGTGCCAGCAGTGAAGCGGGGAGACGCACCGGGGAGCTGTTTTTT
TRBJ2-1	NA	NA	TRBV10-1	CASSERRDGGNEQFF	TGCGCCAGCAGTGAACGAAGGGACGGTGGGAATGAGCAGTTCTTC
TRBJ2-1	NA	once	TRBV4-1	CASSGYNEQFF	TGCGCCAGCAGCGGTTACAATGAGCAGTTCTTC
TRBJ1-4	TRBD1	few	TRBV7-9	CASSKAGQANEKLFF	TGTGCCAGCAGCAAAGCGGGACAGGCTAATGAAAAACTGTTTTTT
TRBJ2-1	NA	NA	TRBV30	CAWTHTYNEQFF	TGTGCCTGGACCCATACTTACAATGAGCAGTTCTTC
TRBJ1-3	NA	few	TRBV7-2	CASSSMMAGNTIYF	TGTGCCAGCAGCTCCATGATGGCTGGAAACACCATATATTTT
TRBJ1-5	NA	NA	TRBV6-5	CASRRTNDPNQPQHF	TGTGCCAGCAGGCGAACTAACGACCCCAATCAGCCCCAGCATTTT
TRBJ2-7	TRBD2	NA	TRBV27	CASSLRTSGSYEQYF	TGTGCCAGCAGTTTACGGACTAGCGGGAGCTACGAGCAGTACTTC
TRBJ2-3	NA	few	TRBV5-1	CASSLIKAQGVFGGQYF	TGCGCCAGCAGCTTGATAAAAGCACAGGGAGTCTTTGGAGGGCAGTATTTT
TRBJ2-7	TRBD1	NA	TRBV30	CAWSVWDRGSYEQYF	TGTGCCTGGAGTGTATGGGACAGGGGCTCCTACGAGCAGTACTTC
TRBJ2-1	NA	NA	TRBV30	CAWRDHREQFF	TGTGCCTGGAGAGACCACCGGGAGCAGTTCTTC
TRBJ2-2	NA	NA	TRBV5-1	CASSLGRYTGELFF	TGCGCCAGCAGCTTGGGTCGTTACACCGGGGAGCTGTTTTTT
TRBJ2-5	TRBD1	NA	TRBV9	CASSARQGGETQYF	TGTGCCAGCAGCGCCAGACAGGGTGGGGAGACCCAGTACTTC
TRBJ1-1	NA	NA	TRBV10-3	CASADNTEAFF	TGTGCCAGCGCGGATAACACTGAAGCTTTCTTT
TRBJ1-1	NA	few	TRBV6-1	CASRTPTGNTEAFF	TGTGCCAGCAGAACGCCGACAGGGAACACTGAAGCTTTCTTT
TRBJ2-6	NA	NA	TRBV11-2	CASSLDGWYLSGANVLTF	TGTGCCAGCAGCTTAGATGGGTGGTACCTCTCTGGGGCCAACGTCCTGACTTTC
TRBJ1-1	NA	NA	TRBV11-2	CASSLVPHRVYTEAFF	TGTGCCAGCAGCTTAGTCCCCCACAGAGTTTATACTGAAGCTTTCTTT
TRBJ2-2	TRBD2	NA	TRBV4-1	CASSRKLAGDTGELFF	TGCGCCAGCAGCCGAAAACTAGCGGGGGACACCGGGGAGCTGTTTTTT
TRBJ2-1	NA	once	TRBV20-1	CSAPLVREQFF	TGCAGTGCCCCCCTCGTCCGTGAGCAGTTCTTC
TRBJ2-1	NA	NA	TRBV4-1	CASSLFPALGNEQFF	TGCGCCAGCAGTCTTTTCCCGGCCCTGGGGAATGAGCAGTTCTTC
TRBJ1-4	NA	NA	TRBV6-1	CASCSPGATNEKLFF	TGTGCCAGCTGTTCCCCAGGTGCAACTAATGAAAAACTGTTTTTT
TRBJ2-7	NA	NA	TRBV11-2	CASSPGHYEQYF	TGTGCCAGCAGCCCGGGCCACTACGAGCAGTACTTC
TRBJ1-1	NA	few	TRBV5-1	CASSPLGGRNTEAFF	TGCGCCAGCAGCCCCCTGGGGGGTCGGAACACTGAAGCTTTCTTT
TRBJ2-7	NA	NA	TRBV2	CASSVAEGRLSYEQYF	TGTGCCAGCAGTGTGGCGGAAGGTCGCCTCTCCTACGAGCAGTACTTC
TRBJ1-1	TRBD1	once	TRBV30	CAWSDPGTGRGTEAFF	TGTGCCTGGAGCGACCCCGGGACAGGCCGGGGCACTGAAGCTTTCTTT
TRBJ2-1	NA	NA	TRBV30	CACKLDRRNEQFF	TGTGCCTGTAAACTCGACAGGAGGAATGAGCAGTTCTTC
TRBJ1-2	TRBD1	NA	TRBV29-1	CSVEEQGRRGYTF	TGCAGCGTTGAAGAACAGGGGCGGCGTGGCTACACCTTC
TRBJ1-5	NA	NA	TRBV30	CAWNPRGSNQPQHF	TGTGCCTGGAACCCCCGAGGGAGCAATCAGCCCCAGCATTTT
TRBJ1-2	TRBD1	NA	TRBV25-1	CASSLPGTGNYGYTF	TGTGCCAGCAGTCTCCCCGGGACAGGGAACTATGGCTACACCTTC
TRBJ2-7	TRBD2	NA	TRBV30	CAWTPRLAVSYEQYF	TGTGCCTGGACGCCCAGACTAGCGGTTTCCTACGAGCAGTACTTC
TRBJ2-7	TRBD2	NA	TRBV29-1	CSVASGISYEQYF	TGCAGCGTTGCCAGCGGGATTTCCTATGAGCAGTACTTC